The 28 T cell receptor beta chains below were found in one sample sequenced in a study of PD-1 and CTLA-4 blockade in melanoma. Sequencing used immunoSEQ multiplex PCR; TCRdb keeps in-frame clones, though not all of them. This sample carries fewer than 20,000 clones, around 70% of them seen once, and the ten largest clones take roughly 15%. The sample consisted of CD8+ T cells from peripheral blood, taken before anti-PD-1 treatment. These receptor sequences come from a human donor with melanoma.

The J gene is TRBJ1-2, the V gene TRBV7-8; a possible D gene is TRBD1 (5 bases). The V end lost 1 base, the J end lost 1 base, and 16 bases lay between the germline ends. CDR1 is SGHVS and CDR2 is FQNEAQ in the germline V gene. This CDR3 region has 17 residues. The CDR3 DNA sequence: TGTGCCAGCAGCTTAGTGGGTCACCGGGACCTTAACTATGGCTACACCTTC. This gives the protein CASSLVGHRDLNYGYTF.

This clone appeared a few times. The chain uses TRBV7-9 and TRBJ2-7, with 8 bases that match TRBD1. This CDR3 spans 17 amino acids. The V and J ends lost 4 bases and 2 bases, in that order; junction bases with no gene match: 13. CDR1 and CDR2 (germline): SEHNR, FQNEAQ (reference sequence). The CDR3: CASSSTLTGGEAYEQYF. The CDR3 DNA sequence: TGTGCCAGCAGCTCTACCCTAACAGGGGGAGAAGCCTACGAGCAGTACTTC. The whole variable domain, filled in from reference TRBV7-9 and TRBJ2-7, reads DTGVSQNPRHKITKRGQNVTFRCDPISEHNRLYWYRQTLGQGPEFLTYFQNEAQLEKSRLLSDRFSAERPKGSFSTLEIQRTEQGDSAMYLCASSSTLTGGEAYEQYFGPGTRLTVT.

The V gene is TRBV19, the J gene TRBJ1-5; TRBD1 matches at 8 bases. V trimming: 7 bases; J trimming: 2 bases; junction bases outside the gene matches: 4. Germline V lookup: CDR1 LNHDA, CDR2 SQIVND (reference sequence). The CDR3 is 14 amino acids. The CDR3 bases are TGTGCCAGTACCCTGGACAGGGGCAATCAGCCCCAGCATTTT. It translates to CASTLDRGNQPQHF.

The gene calls are TRBV2 and TRBJ1-3; unclear D gene. The length of the CDR3 is 16 residues. Trimming took 8 bases from V and 0 from J, leaving 17 bases between them. CDR1 is SNHLY and CDR2 is FYNNEI in the germline V gene. CDR3 amino acids: CASVSPGESSGNTIYF. The DNA for the CDR3 is TGTGCCAGCGTATCTCCGGGCGAGAGCTCTGGAAACACCATATATTTT.

This CDR3 is CASSQLGQNTGELFF. CDR3 DNA sequence: TGTGCCAGCAGCCAATTGGGACAGAACACCGGGGAGCTGTTTTTT. The chain couples TRBV14 to TRBJ2-2; possible D gene TRBD1, 6 bases. V gave up 2 bases and J gave up 1 base, with 8 bases separating them. CDR1 SGHDN and CDR2 FVKESK come from the germline V gene. The CDR3 contains 15 residues.

The rearrangement uses TRBV9 and TRBJ2-1, with D unresolved. Germline V gene lookup returns CDR1 SGDLS and CDR2 YYNGEE. This CDR3 contains 15 residues. V lost 0 bases, J lost 5 bases, and 12 bases lay in between. DNA of the CDR3: TGTGCCAGCAGCGTAGGGCTAGAATCCCACAATGAGCAGTTCTTC. It yields the protein CASSVGLESHNEQFF. Complete variable domain (other parts from reference TRBV9 and TRBJ2-1): DSGVTQTPKHLITATGQRVTLRCSPRSGDLSVYWYQQSLDQGLQFLIQYYNGEERAKGNILERFSAQQFPDLHSELNLSSLELGDSALYFCASSVGLESHNEQFFGPGTRLTVL.

The chain is built from TRBV6-5 and TRBJ2-7; 7 nucleotides match TRBD2. The CDR3 extends over 13 amino acids. Trimming at V came to 5 bases and at J to 7 bases, leaving 8 bases not matched to a gene. Germline V gene sequence: CDR1 MNHEY, CDR2 SVGAGI. CDR3 sequence reads: CASSTGWGGEQYF. DNA for the CDR3: TGTGCCAGCAGTACAGGTTGGGGGGGGGAGCAGTACTTC.

This rearrangement joins TRBV5-1 to TRBJ2-7, with 13 nucleotides matching TRBD2. This CDR3 contains 15 residues. Germline V CDR1 and CDR2: SGHRS, YFSETQ. The V gene end was trimmed by 4 bases and the J gene end by 2 bases; junction bases not matched to a gene: 3. For the CDR3, the DNA is TGCGCCAGCAGCCACACTAGCGGGAGGGCCTACGAGCAGTACTTC. It is translated as CASSHTSGRAYEQYF.

The J gene is TRBJ1-4, the V gene TRBV3-1 (or the pseudogene TRBV3-2); 9 bases are shared with TRBD1. The junction had 4 bases not matched to a gene; V was cut back by 4 bases and J by 1 base. This CDR3 is built from 16 residues. From germline, CDR1 is LGHDT and CDR2 YNNKEL (reference sequence). The CDR3 here is CASSPGQGLTNEKLFF. As DNA, the CDR3 is TGTGCCAGCAGCCCGGGACAGGGTTTAACTAATGAAAAACTGTTTTTT.

This rearrangement joins TRBV29-1 to TRBJ1-1; weak D call: TRBD1 (5 bases). V lost 7 bases and J lost 7, with 16 bases in between. This CDR3 is built from 12 residues. The V gene's germline CDR1 is SQVTM and CDR2 ANQGSEA. The CDR3 nucleotides read TGCAGCGCCCAAGGGAGGGACTTTGAAGCTTTCTTT. It is translated as CSAQGRDFEAFF.

The CDR3 protein is CASSVRDRGSYGYTF. DNA of the CDR3: TGTGCCAGCAGCGTCCGGGACAGGGGGTCCTATGGCTACACCTTC. V gene TRBV11-2 combines with J gene TRBJ1-2, with 11 bases that match TRBD1. The CDR3 loop spans 15 amino acids. Germline CDR1 is SGHAT and CDR2 is FQNNGV. Trimming removed 5 bases from V and 4 bases from J; junction bases left unmatched: 6. Full variable domain (missing parts from reference TRBV11-2 and TRBJ1-2): EAGVAQSPRYKIIEKRQSVAFWCNPISGHATLYWYQQILGQGPKLLIQFQNNGVVDDSQLPKDRFSAERLKGVDSTLKIQPAKLEDSAVYLCASSVRDRGSYGYTFGSGTRLTVV.

Note on this clone: The junction differs from germline at one of its ends, possibly a read error. CDR3 in amino acids: CSVVGETF. In DNA form, the CDR3 reads TGCAGCGTTGTGGGGGAAACGTTT. The chain combines TRBV29-1 with TRBJ1-1; perhaps TRBD1 as D (5 bases). This CDR3 has 8 residues. Germline CDR1 SQVTM, CDR2 ANQGSEA.

J is TRBJ2-7 and V is TRBV21-1. TRBV21-1 is listed as a pseudogene. The CDR3 is 10 residues long. Written as DNA, the CDR3 is TGTGCCAGCAGTCGACCCCAGCAGTACTTC. Its protein product is CASSRPQQYF.

V is TRBV2 and J is TRBJ2-7; TRBD2 might be the D (7 bases). Between the trimmed V and J ends, which lost 8 bases and 3 bases, there was a span of 17 bases. The germline V gene has CDR1 SNHLY and CDR2 FYNNEI. The CDR3 runs 14 residues. CDR3 bases: TGTGCCAGCCGGACGGGGGGCAGGGACTACGAGCAGTACTTC. Translating it yields CASRTGGRDYEQYF.

This rearrangement joins TRBV19 to TRBJ2-1, with TRBD1 matching over 7 bases. Per the germline V gene, CDR1 is LNHDA and CDR2 is SQIVND (reference sequence). The CDR3 runs to 17 residues. V gave up 5 bases and J gave up 9 bases; unmatched junction bases: 19. The CDR3 nucleotides are TGTGCCAGTAGTTCTTACCCACCCGGGACAGCTGGGGGTGAGCAGTTCTTC. As protein: CASSSYPPGTAGGEQFF.

This clone was observed once. The chain combines TRBV27 with TRBJ1-1; 7 bases match TRBD1. CDR3 size: 15 residues. Unmatched junction bases numbered 10, after V lost 8 bases and J lost 1 base. Germline CDR1 and CDR2: MNHEY and SMNVEV (reference sequence). CDR3 nucleotide sequence: TGTGCCAGCTCGTGGAAGGGGGCGCCGAACACTGAAGCTTTCTTT. As protein: CASSWKGAPNTEAFF.

The chain combines TRBV2 with TRBJ2-7, with 8 bases lining up with TRBD1. V was pared by 3 bases and J by 5 bases, with 3 bases of the junction left unmatched. Germline lookup yields CDR1 SNHLY and CDR2 FYNNEI. The CDR3 extends over 13 amino acids. Here the CDR3 DNA reads TGTGCCAGCAGTGATAACAGGGGGAACGAGCAGTACTTC. Its protein product is CASSDNRGNEQYF.

This clone was recorded a few times. The chain couples TRBV6-5 to TRBJ1-1, with unresolved D. Looked up from germline, CDR1 is MNHEY and CDR2 is SVGAGI. V shed 4 bases and J shed 5 bases, with 8 bases lying between them. The CDR3 extends over 12 amino acids. The CDR3 DNA is TGTGCCAGCAGTTCCGGAAGGACTGAAGCTTTCTTT. Amino acids: CASSSGRTEAFF.

This rearrangement joins TRBV7-9 to TRBJ2-2; unclear D gene. The CDR3 extends over 11 amino acids. V gave up 7 bases and J gave up 9 bases, with 9 bases separating them. The germline V gene encodes CDR1 SEHNR and CDR2 FQNEAQ (reference sequence). This CDR3 is CASTSGRELFF. CDR3 DNA: TGTGCCAGCACCTCGGGCCGGGAGCTGTTTTTT.

In nucleotides, the CDR3 is TGTGCCATCAGTGAGTCTCAAACACGGACAGGAAAGTACCAAGAGACCCAGTACTTC. Translating gives CAISESQTRTGKYQETQYF. The J gene is TRBJ2-5, the V gene TRBV10-3; TRBD1 aligns across 7 bases. With V trimmed by 0 bases and J by 0 bases, 13 bases remained unmatched. This CDR3 has 19 amino acids. Germline V gives CDR1 ENHRY, CDR2 SYGVKD.

The chain couples TRBV6-5 to TRBJ2-3; D uncertain. From germline, CDR1 is MNHEY and CDR2 SVGAGI. The V end lost 0 bases, the J end lost 6 bases, and 16 bases lay between the germline ends. The CDR3 is made up of 16 amino acids. CDR3 bases: TGTGCCAGCAGTTACTCGAGCTACCGGCCCTCTGATACGCAGTATTTT. Its protein product is CASSYSSYRPSDTQYF.

This clone occurred a few times. This chain uses TRBV14 with TRBJ1-1; D is uncertain. Germline V gene sequence: CDR1 SGHDN, CDR2 FVKESK. CDR3 length equals 9 residues. V gave up 4 bases and J gave up 11 bases, with 5 bases separating them. The chain's CDR3 is CASSPRAFF. The CDR3 nucleotides are TGTGCCAGCAGCCCGCGGGCTTTCTTT.

This clone was seen once. The chain has TRBV6-1 and TRBJ1-4; D is undetermined. Germline-derived CDR1 and CDR2 are MNHNS and SASEGT. The CDR3 extends over 13 amino acids. The V end lost 6 bases, the J end lost 4 bases, and 9 bases lay between the germline ends. The CDR3 is CASSTDHNEKLFF. CDR3 nucleotide sequence: TGTGCCAGCAGCACTGACCATAATGAAAAACTGTTTTTT.

The chain couples TRBV29-1 to TRBJ2-7, with D hard to call. V was shortened by 7 bases and J by 3 bases, with 19 bases between the two germline ends. Germline V gene data show CDR1 as SQVTM and CDR2 as ANQGSEA. This CDR3 has 14 residues. The CDR3 region is CSAGRAEGIYEQYF. CDR3 in DNA: TGCAGCGCTGGTCGAGCCGAAGGGATCTACGAGCAGTACTTC.

The chain carries TRBV10-1 and TRBJ1-1, with a possible D match to TRBD1 (5 bases). The germline V gene encodes CDR1 WNHNN and CDR2 SYGVQD (reference sequence). V dropped 2 bases and J dropped 7 bases, with 8 bases sitting between them. This CDR3 is 12 amino acids long. The CDR3: CASSEGTGEAFF. The CDR3 DNA reads as TGCGCCAGCAGTGAGGGTACAGGTGAAGCTTTCTTT.

This clone was seen once. This chain links TRBV19 with TRBJ1-5; a possible D gene is TRBD1 (6 bases). The V gene's germline CDR1 is LNHDA and CDR2 SQIVND (reference sequence). This CDR3 has 15 residues. Trimming took 3 bases from V and 0 from J, leaving 9 bases between them. CDR3 DNA: TGTGCCAGTAGTATCGAGGGGGATAGCAATCAGCCCCAGCATTTT. Translating gives CASSIEGDSNQPQHF.

This chain connects TRBV13 to TRBJ2-1, with D possibly being TRBD2 (7 bases). This CDR3 comprises 15 residues. The germline CDR1 and CDR2 sequences are PRHDT and FYEKMQ (reference sequence). The V end was cut by 2 bases, the J end by 4 bases, with 12 bases between. The DNA for the CDR3 is TGTGCCAGCAGCTTAAGGGGGGGCCAGTACAATGAGCAGTTCTTC. Its translation is CASSLRGGQYNEQFF.

The chain's CDR3 is CASTVIAGRTDTQYF. The DNA of the CDR3 is TGTGCCAGTACGGTAATAGCGGGACGCACAGATACGCAGTATTTT. This rearrangement joins TRBV19 to TRBJ2-3; 8 bases map to TRBD2. The V segment lost 7 bases and the J segment 1 base; nucleotides outside the gene matches: 7. The CDR3 is 15 amino acids. Germline values: CDR1 LNHDA, CDR2 SQIVND (reference sequence).